One and the same sample provided the 11 T cell receptor beta chains below, sequenced in a study of CD8 T cells in Susac syndrome. About 0.5 to 1 ug RNA was reverse transcribed with random hexamers. TCRdb ran MiXCR on the immunoSEQ multiplex PCR reads and lists one entry per CDR3 protein. The sample records about 250,000 distinct CDR3 sequences, roughly 95% being singletons. Source material: CD4+ T cells from PBMCs. All receptors derive from a human donor with multiple sclerosis.

The J gene is TRBJ1-5, the V gene TRBV25-1, with 7 bases lining up with TRBD1. The CDR3 totals 14 residues. The trim removed 6 bases at V and 11 bases at J, leaving 13 bases unmatched. Germline CDR1 is MGHDK and CDR2 is SYGVNS. The chain's CDR3 is CASSRTGADPAQHF. Here the CDR3 DNA reads TGTGCCAGCAGCCGCACAGGGGCAGACCCAGCCCAGCATTTT. The whole variable domain, filled in from reference TRBV25-1 and TRBJ1-5, reads EADIYQTPRYLVIGTGKKITLECSQTMGHDKMYWYQQDPGMELHLIHYSYGVNSTEKGDLSSESTVSRIRTEHFPLTLESARPSHTSQYLCASSRTGADPAQHFGDGTRLSIL.

The J gene is TRBJ1-2, the V gene TRBV7-9, with D uncertain. Germline CDR1 reads SEHNR; CDR2 reads FQNEAQ (reference sequence). There are 12 residues in the CDR3. The V and J ends lost 0 bases and 8 bases respectively, with 7 bases between them. CDR3 amino acids: CASSLALGGYTF. The CDR3 DNA reads as TGTGCCAGCAGCTTAGCCCTCGGGGGCTACACCTTC.

This chain uses TRBV20-1 with TRBJ2-4; 8 nucleotides agree with TRBD1. Germline CDR1 DFQATT, CDR2 SNEGSKA (reference sequence). Trimming took 0 bases from V and 6 from J; bases not matched to a gene: 10. The CDR3 loop spans 16 amino acids. DNA for the CDR3: TGCAGTGCTAGAGATCTCATGGACAGGGCGGCAAACATTCAGTACTTC. Residues: CSARDLMDRAANIQYF.

The chain links TRBV12-3 or TRBV12-4 to TRBJ2-1; 12 bases match TRBD2. Losses at the gene ends were 6 bases for V and 6 bases for J; bases not matched to a gene: 9. The CDR3 extends over 16 amino acids. The CDR3 loop reads CASSPWLAGGSNEQFF. DNA for the CDR3: TGTGCCAGCAGCCCCTGGCTAGCGGGAGGGTCCAATGAGCAGTTCTTC.

CDR3 sequence reads: CASSLGSGLAYEQYV. For the CDR3, the DNA is TGTGCCAGCAGCTTAGGTTCAGGGCTCGCCTACGAGCAGTACGTC. This sequence joins TRBV7-2 and TRBJ2-7; D perhaps matches TRBD1 (5 bases). This CDR3 comprises 15 residues. V was clipped by 1 base and J by 2 bases, with 12 bases between them. Germline values: CDR1 SGHTA, CDR2 FQGNSA.

The V call is TRBV12-3 or TRBV12-4, the J call TRBJ2-4, with TRBD2 matching 10 bases. V shed 6 bases and J 0 bases; nucleotides not matched to a gene: 8. There are 17 residues in the CDR3. The CDR3 reads CASSPALAGVAKNIQYF. The CDR3 nucleotides read TGTGCCAGCAGCCCTGCCCTAGCGGGAGTAGCCAAAAACATTCAGTACTTC.

This chain connects TRBV11-3 to TRBJ2-1; 12 nucleotides align to TRBD2. Germline V gene data show CDR1 as SGHNT and CDR2 as YENEEA. This CDR3 comprises 17 residues. V shed 2 bases and J 6 bases; nucleotides not matched to a gene: 8. Here the CDR3 reads CASSLNPLAGGPNEQFF. Here the CDR3 DNA reads TGTGCCAGCAGCTTAAACCCGCTAGCGGGAGGGCCCAATGAGCAGTTCTTC.

This chain connects TRBV2 to TRBJ1-5; the D is unclear. The germline V gene has CDR1 SNHLY and CDR2 FYNNEI. V lost 7 bases to trimming and J lost 7 bases, with 14 bases between them. This CDR3 has 13 residues. The CDR3 is CASTFDPGQPQHF. The CDR3, as DNA: TGTGCCAGCACCTTTGATCCCGGACAGCCCCAGCATTTT. The complete variable domain, with remaining parts taken from reference TRBV2 and TRBJ1-5, reads EPEVTQTPSHQVTQMGQEVILRCVPISNHLYFYWYRQILGQKVEFLVSFYNNEISEKSEIFDDQFSVERPDGSNFTLKIRSTKLEDSAMYFCASTFDPGQPQHFGDGTRLSIL.

The chain recombines TRBV4-2 with TRBJ2-2; TRBD2 matches at 9 bases. Trimming removed 0 bases from V and 0 bases from J; junction bases left unmatched: 11. The germline CDR1 and CDR2 sequences are LGHNA and YNFKEQ. CDR3 size: 20 residues. For the CDR3, the DNA is TGTGCCAGCAGCCAAGAAGTAACAGCGGGGGGACGAACGAACACCGGGGAGCTGTTTTTT. It yields the protein CASSQEVTAGGRTNTGELFF.

This chain connects TRBV27 to TRBJ2-5; D remains ambiguous. The V gene lost 1 base and the J gene lost 4 bases, with 10 bases spanning the gap. The germline CDR1 and CDR2 sequences are MNHEY and SMNVEV (reference sequence). The CDR3 runs 14 residues. As DNA, the CDR3 is TGTGCCAGCAGTTTATACCCCTCAGGAGAGACCCAGTACTTC. Its protein product is CASSLYPSGETQYF.

The J gene is TRBJ2-7, the V gene TRBV2; D gene ambiguous. CDR1 SNHLY and CDR2 FYNNEI come from the germline V gene. The CDR3 totals 12 residues. V was pared by 3 bases and J by 3 bases, with 6 bases between. The CDR3 spells CASSDDLYEQYV. The CDR3 DNA is TGTGCCAGCAGTGATGACCTCTACGAGCAGTACGTC.